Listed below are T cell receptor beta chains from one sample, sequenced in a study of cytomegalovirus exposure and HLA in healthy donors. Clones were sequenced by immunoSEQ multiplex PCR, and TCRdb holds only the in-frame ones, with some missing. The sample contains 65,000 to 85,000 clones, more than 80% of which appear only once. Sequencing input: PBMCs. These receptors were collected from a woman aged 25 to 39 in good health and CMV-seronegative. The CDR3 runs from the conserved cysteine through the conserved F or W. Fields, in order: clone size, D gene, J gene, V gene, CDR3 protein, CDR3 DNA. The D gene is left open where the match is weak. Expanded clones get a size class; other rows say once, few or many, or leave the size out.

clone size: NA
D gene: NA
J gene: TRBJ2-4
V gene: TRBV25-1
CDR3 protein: CASSPSSTGKNIQYF
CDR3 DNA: TGTGCCAGCAGCCCGAGCAGCACGGGTAAAAACATTCAGTACTTC

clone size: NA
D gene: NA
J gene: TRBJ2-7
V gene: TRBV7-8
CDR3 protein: CASSFQKTSYEQYF
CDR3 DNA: TGTGCCAGCAGTTTCCAGAAGACTAGCTACGAGCAGTACTTC

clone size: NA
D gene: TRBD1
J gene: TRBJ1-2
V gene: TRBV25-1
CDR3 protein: CASSKGASDGYTF
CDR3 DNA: TGTGCCAGCAGTAAGGGGGCGTCGGATGGCTACACCTTC

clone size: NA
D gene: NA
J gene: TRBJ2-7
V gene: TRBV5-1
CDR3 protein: CASSLDRVGYEQYF
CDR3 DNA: TGCGCCAGCAGCTTGGACAGGGTTGGCTACGAGCAGTACTTC

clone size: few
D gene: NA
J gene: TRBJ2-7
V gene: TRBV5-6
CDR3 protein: CASSLDRQAYYEQYF
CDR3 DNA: TGTGCCAGCAGCTTGGACCGGCAAGCATACTACGAGCAGTACTTC

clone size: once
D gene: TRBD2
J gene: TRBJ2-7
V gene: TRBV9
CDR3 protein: CASSVGLAGGPYEQYF
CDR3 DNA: TGTGCCAGCAGCGTTGGCCTAGCGGGAGGGCCCTACGAGCAGTACTTC

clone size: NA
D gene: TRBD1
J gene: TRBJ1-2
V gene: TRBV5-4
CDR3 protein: CASSHRDRGDGYTF
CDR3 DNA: TGTGCCAGCAGCCACCGGGACAGGGGGGATGGCTACACCTTC

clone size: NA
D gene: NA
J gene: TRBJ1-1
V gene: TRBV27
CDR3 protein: CASSLSLVTEAFF
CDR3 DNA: TGTGCCAGCAGTTTGTCCCTCGTAACTGAAGCTTTCTTT

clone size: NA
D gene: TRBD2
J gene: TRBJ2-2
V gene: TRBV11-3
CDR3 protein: CASSLGAGETGELFF
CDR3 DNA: TGTGCCAGCAGCTTAGGGGCGGGGGAGACCGGGGAGCTGTTTTTT

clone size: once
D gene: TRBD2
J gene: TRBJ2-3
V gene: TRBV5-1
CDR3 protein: CASSLEVTSGGTDTQYF
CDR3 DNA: TGCGCCAGCAGCTTGGAGGTCACCAGCGGGGGCACAGATACGCAGTATTTT

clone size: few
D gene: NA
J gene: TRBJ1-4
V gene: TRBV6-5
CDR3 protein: CASSYYRVKEKLFF
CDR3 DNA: TGTGCCAGCAGTTATTACAGGGTAAAAGAAAAACTGTTTTTT

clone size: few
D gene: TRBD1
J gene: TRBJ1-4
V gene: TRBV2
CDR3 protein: CASTFDRGREKLFF
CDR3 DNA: TGTGCCAGCACTTTTGACAGGGGCCGTGAAAAACTGTTTTTT

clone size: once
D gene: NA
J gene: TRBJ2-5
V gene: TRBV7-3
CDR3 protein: CASSLTAVPGETQYF
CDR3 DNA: TGTGCCAGCAGCTTAACGGCGGTCCCCGGGGAGACCCAGTACTTC

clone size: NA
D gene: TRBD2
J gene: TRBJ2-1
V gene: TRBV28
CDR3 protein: CASSRGTSGLANEQFF
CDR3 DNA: TGTGCCAGCAGTAGAGGGACTAGCGGGTTGGCCAATGAGCAGTTCTTC

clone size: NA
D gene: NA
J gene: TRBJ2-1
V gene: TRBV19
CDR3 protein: CASSIIGGTNEQFF
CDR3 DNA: TGTGCCAGTAGTATCATAGGAGGGACCAATGAGCAGTTCTTC

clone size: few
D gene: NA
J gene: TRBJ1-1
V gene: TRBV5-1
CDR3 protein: CASSTVGEGTEAFF
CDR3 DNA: TGCGCCAGCAGCACCGTGGGTGAGGGCACTGAAGCTTTCTTT

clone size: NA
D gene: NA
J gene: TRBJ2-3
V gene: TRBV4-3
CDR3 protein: CASSPGLSRTDTQYF
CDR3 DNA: TGCGCCAGCAGCCCGGGACTGTCGCGGACAGATACGCAGTATTTT

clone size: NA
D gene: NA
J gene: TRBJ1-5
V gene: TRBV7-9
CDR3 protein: CSSSQFMSSGVGNQPQHF
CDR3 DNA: TGTTCCAGCAGCCAGTTTATGTCCTCGGGGGTGGGCAATCAGCCCCAGCATTTT

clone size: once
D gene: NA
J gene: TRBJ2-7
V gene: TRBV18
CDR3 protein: CASSPGAGYEQYF
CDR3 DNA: TGTGCCAGCTCACCAGGTGCCGGCTACGAGCAGTACTTC

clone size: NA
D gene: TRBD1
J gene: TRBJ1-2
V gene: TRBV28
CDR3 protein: CASSTGALSYGYTF
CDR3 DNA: TGTGCCAGCAGTACAGGGGCGCTAAGCTATGGCTACACCTTC

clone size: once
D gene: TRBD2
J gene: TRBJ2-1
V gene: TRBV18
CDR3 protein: CASSPFGGNEQFF
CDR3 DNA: TGTGCCAGCTCCCCCTTCGGGGGGAATGAGCAGTTCTTC

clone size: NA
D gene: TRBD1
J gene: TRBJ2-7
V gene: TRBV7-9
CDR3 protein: CASSPGTVYGQYF
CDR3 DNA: TGTGCCAGCAGCCCCGGGACAGTCTACGGGCAGTACTTC

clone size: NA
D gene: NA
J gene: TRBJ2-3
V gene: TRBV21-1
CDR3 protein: CASSIWSPHRTDTQYF
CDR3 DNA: TGTGCCAGCAGCATTTGGTCCCCACACCGCACAGATACGCAGTATTTT

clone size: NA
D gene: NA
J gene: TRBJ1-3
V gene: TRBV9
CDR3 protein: CASSVGGAWGNIIYF
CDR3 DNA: TGTGCCAGCAGCGTAGGGGGCGCTTGGGGAAACATCATATATTTT

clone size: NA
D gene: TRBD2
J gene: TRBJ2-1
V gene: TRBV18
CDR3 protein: CASSPAGLAGGLNEQFF
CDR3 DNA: TGTGCCAGCTCACCGGCCGGACTAGCGGGAGGCTTGAATGAGCAGTTCTTC

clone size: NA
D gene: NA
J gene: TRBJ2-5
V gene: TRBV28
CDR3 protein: CASSLGVGVPKETQYF
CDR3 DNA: TGTGCCAGCAGTTTAGGGGTCGGGGTCCCCAAAGAGACCCAGTACTTC

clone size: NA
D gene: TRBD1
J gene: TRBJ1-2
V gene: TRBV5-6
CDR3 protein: CASSLGRDRELNGYTF
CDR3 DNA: TGTGCCAGCAGCTTGGGACGGGACAGGGAGTTAAATGGCTACACCTTC

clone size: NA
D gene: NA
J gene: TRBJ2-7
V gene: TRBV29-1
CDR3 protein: CSVAADTYEQYF
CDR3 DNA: TGCAGCGTTGCCGCGGATACCTACGAGCAGTACTTC

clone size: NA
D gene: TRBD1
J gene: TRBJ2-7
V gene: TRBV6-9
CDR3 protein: CASSQGGSEQYF
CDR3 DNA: TGTGCCAGCAGTCAAGGGGGCTCCGAGCAGTACTTC

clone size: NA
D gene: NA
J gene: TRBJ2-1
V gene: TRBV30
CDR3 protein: CAWSQGLSSYNEQFF
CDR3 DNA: TGTGCCTGGAGTCAGGGGTTAAGCTCCTACAATGAGCAGTTCTTC

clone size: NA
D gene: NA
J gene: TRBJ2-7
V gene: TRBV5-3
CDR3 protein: CARSFQGKYF
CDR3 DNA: TGTGCCAGAAGCTTCCAGGGGAAGTACTTC

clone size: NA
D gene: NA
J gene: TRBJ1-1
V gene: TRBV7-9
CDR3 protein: CASSPNLGQNTEAFF
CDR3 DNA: TGTGCCAGCAGCCCTAACCTGGGACAGAACACTGAAGCTTTCTTT

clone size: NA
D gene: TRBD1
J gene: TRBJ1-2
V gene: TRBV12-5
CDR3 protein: CASGPGDRGYGYTF
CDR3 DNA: TGTGCTAGTGGTCCTGGGGACAGGGGGTATGGCTACACCTTC

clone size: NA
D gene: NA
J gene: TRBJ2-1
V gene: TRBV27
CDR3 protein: CASTQGLEQFF
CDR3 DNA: TGTGCCAGCACCCAGGGTCTGGAGCAGTTCTTC

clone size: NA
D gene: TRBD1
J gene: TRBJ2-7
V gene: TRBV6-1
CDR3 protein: CASSEGDRGRASYEQYF
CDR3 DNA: TGTGCCAGCAGTGAGGGGGACAGGGGGCGCGCATCCTACGAGCAGTACTTC

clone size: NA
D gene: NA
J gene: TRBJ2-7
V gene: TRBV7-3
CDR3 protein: CASSPMGGTYEQYF
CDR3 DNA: TGTGCCAGCAGCCCCATGGGAGGCACCTACGAGCAGTACTTC

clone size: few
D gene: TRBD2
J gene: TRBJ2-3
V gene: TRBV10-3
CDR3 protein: CAISAGLAVQLDTQYF
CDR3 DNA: TGTGCCATCAGTGCCGGACTAGCGGTTCAACTAGATACGCAGTATTTT

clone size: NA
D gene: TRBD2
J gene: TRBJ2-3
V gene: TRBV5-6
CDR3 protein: CASSFVTAGVTQYF
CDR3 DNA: TGTGCCAGCAGCTTTGTTACAGCGGGAGTCACGCAGTATTTT

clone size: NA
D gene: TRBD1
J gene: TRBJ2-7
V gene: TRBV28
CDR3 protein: CASRPGQSYEQYF
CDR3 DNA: TGTGCCAGCAGACCGGGACAGAGCTACGAGCAGTACTTC

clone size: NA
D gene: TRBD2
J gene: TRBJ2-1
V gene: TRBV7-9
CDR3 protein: CASSLQAGGYNEQFF
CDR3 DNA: TGTGCCAGCAGCTTACAAGCGGGAGGGTACAATGAGCAGTTCTTC

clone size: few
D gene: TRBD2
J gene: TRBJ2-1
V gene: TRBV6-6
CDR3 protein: CASSYPSGPAYNEQFF
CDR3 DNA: TGTGCCAGCAGTTATCCTAGCGGGCCAGCCTACAATGAGCAGTTCTTC

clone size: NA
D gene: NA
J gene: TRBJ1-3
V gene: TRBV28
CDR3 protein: CASSLGGVVNTIYF
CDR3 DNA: TGTGCCAGCAGTTTAGGAGGGGTAGTCAACACCATATATTTT

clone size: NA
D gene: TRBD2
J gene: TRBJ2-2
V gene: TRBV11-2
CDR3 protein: CASTFYAGDAGELFF
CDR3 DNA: TGTGCCAGCACCTTTTATGCGGGAGACGCCGGGGAGCTGTTTTTT

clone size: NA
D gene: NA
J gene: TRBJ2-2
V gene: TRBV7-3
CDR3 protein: CASSSTGRGTGELFF
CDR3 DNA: TGTGCCAGCAGCTCCACAGGCAGGGGCACCGGGGAGCTGTTTTTT

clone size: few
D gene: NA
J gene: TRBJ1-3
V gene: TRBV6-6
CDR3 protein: CASSTSILGNTIYF
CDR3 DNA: TGTGCCAGCAGTACCTCGATACTTGGAAACACCATATATTTT

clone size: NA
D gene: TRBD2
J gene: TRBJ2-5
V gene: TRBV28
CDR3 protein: CASSPPRREGEQYF
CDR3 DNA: TGTGCCAGCAGTCCCCCCCGCAGGGAGGGAGAGCAGTACTTC

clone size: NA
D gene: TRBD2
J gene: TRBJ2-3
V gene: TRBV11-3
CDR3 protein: CASSRDRTSGRGTDTQYF
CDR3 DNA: TGTGCCAGCAGCCGAGATAGAACTAGCGGGAGGGGGACAGATACGCAGTATTTT

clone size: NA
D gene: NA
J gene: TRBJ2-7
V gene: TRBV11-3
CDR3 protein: CASSRTLPNEQYF
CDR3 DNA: TGTGCCAGCAGCCGAACACTACCGAACGAGCAGTACTTC

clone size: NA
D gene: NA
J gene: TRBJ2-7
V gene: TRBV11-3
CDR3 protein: CASSLFLTGSYEQYF
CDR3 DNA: TGTGCCAGCAGCTTATTTTTAACGGGGTCCTACGAGCAGTACTTC

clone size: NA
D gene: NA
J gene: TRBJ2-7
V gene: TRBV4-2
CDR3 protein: CASSQTQDYEQYF
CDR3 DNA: TGTGCCAGCAGCCAAACACAGGACTACGAGCAGTACTTC

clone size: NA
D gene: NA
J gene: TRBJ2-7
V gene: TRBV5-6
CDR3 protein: CASSGGQTYEQYF
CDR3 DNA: TGTGCCAGCAGCGGTGGACAGACCTACGAGCAGTACTTC